These 27 T cell receptor beta chains were sequenced from one sample in a study of CD8 T cells in Susac syndrome. RNA, at roughly 0.45 to 1 ug, was reverse transcribed with random hexamers. TCRdb re-called the immunoSEQ multiplex PCR reads with MiXCR, one entry per CDR3 protein. This sample carries under 150,000 distinct CDR3 sequences, around nine tenths of them seen once, and the ten largest clones take 0.24%. The source material was CD8+ T cells from PBMCs. Receptor source: a human donor with multiple sclerosis.

This clonotype was detected only once. J is TRBJ2-5 and V is TRBV27, with TRBD2 matching over 11 bases. This CDR3 has 16 residues. Looked up from germline, CDR1 is MNHEY and CDR2 is SMNVEV (reference sequence). V lost 6 bases and J lost 2; bases outside the gene matches: 8. The CDR3 here is CASRGLAGGSQETQYF. The DNA for the CDR3 is TGTGCCAGCAGGGGGCTAGCGGGAGGCTCACAAGAGACCCAGTACTTC.

This clonotype was counted once. The CDR3 DNA reads TGTGCCAGTCGGGACAGGGTCTACAATGAGCAGTTCTTC. Protein: CASRDRVYNEQFF. The gene calls are TRBV27 and TRBJ2-1; 9 positions agree with TRBD1. This CDR3 contains 13 residues. After removal of 9 bases from V and 3 bases from J, the junction contained 3 bases not matched to a gene. CDR1 is MNHEY, CDR2 SMNVEV, per germline (reference sequence).

This clonotype occurred once. CDR3 protein: CASSSGLAEGAYEQYF. The DNA for the CDR3 is TGTGCCAGCAGCTCGGGACTAGCGGAGGGGGCCTACGAGCAGTACTTC. The chain links TRBV7-9 to TRBJ2-7, with 11 nucleotides matching TRBD2. This CDR3 has 16 residues. CDR1 is SEHNR, CDR2 FQNEAQ, per germline (reference sequence). V lost 4 bases, J lost 2 bases, and 7 bases stayed unmatched.

The V and J genes are TRBV27 and TRBJ2-7, with D possibly matching TRBD2 (6 bases). Trimming removed 8 bases from V and 6 bases from J, with 20 bases in between. Germline V gives CDR1 MNHEY, CDR2 SMNVEV (reference sequence). The CDR3 contains 14 residues. The CDR3 protein is CASGPEGPQSEQYF. CDR3 bases: TGTGCCAGCGGGCCGGAGGGGCCCCAGAGCGAGCAGTACTTC.

This clonotype is a singleton in its sample. The chain carries TRBV29-1 and TRBJ2-2, with 10 nucleotides matching TRBD2. J lost 5 bases, V lost 6 bases, and 12 bases had no gene match. The CDR3 runs to 16 residues. The germline V gene has CDR1 SQVTM and CDR2 ANQGSEA. The CDR3, as DNA: TGCAGCGTGATCCTAGCGGGAGTCGTAAAAACCGGGGAGCTGTTTTTT. Amino acids: CSVILAGVVKTGELFF.

The genes are TRBV5-1 and TRBJ1-1; 7 bases line up with TRBD1. Germline CDR1 and CDR2: SGHRS and YFSETQ. This CDR3 comprises 13 residues. V trimming: 3 bases; J trimming: 8 bases; junction bases outside the gene matches: 7. Here the CDR3 reads CASSSPDREEAFF. CDR3 nucleotides: TGCGCCAGCAGCTCCCCAGACAGGGAAGAAGCTTTCTTT.

The chain carries TRBV19 and TRBJ2-2, with D hard to call. The V end was cut by 5 bases, the J end by 7 bases, with 11 bases between. The CDR3 contains 13 residues. Per the germline V gene, CDR1 is LNHDA and CDR2 is SQIVND (reference sequence). The CDR3: CASSFGPNGELFF. DNA of the CDR3: TGTGCCAGTAGTTTCGGGCCCAACGGGGAGCTGTTTTTT.

The rearrangement joins TRBV20-1 to TRBJ2-5; 7 nucleotides agree with TRBD2. V shed 2 bases, J shed 4 bases, and the junction held 13 bases outside the gene matches. This CDR3 contains 16 residues. The germline CDR1 and CDR2 sequences are DFQATT and SNEGSKA (reference sequence). The CDR3 region has the DNA TGCAGTGCTAGACCTAGGGGTGGACTAGTCGGAGAGACCCAGTACTTC. The encoded protein is CSARPRGGLVGETQYF.

The chain is built from TRBV6-1 and TRBJ2-6; D is uncertain. Trimming removed 7 bases from V and 1 base from J, with 14 bases in between. The CDR3 contains 16 residues. CDR1 is MNHNS, CDR2 SASEGT, per germline. This chain's CDR3 is CASKETGGSGANVLTF. The CDR3, as DNA: TGTGCCAGCAAAGAGACGGGCGGATCTGGGGCCAACGTCCTGACTTTC.

The rearrangement uses TRBV29-1 and TRBJ2-7, with a possible D match to TRBD1 (5 bases). The CDR3 length is 11 residues. Germline assignment: CDR1 SQVTM and CDR2 ANQGSEA. V lost 6 bases, J lost 1 base, and 7 bases lay in between. CDR3 nucleotides: TGCAGCGTGACAGTTTCCTACGAGCAGTACTTC. This codes for CSVTVSYEQYF.

V usage is TRBV20-1 and J usage is TRBJ2-1; D is possibly TRBD1 (6 bases). The V and J ends lost 3 bases and 5 bases respectively, with 23 bases between them. This CDR3 spans 17 amino acids. Germline V gene data show CDR1 as DFQATT and CDR2 as SNEGSKA (reference sequence). This CDR3 reads CSARVPGQKGMHNEQFF. The CDR3 DNA is TGCAGTGCTAGGGTCCCGGGACAAAAAGGCATGCACAATGAGCAGTTCTTC.

The chain links TRBV27 to TRBJ1-1; TRBD1 is a possible D gene (6 bases). V lost 4 bases, J lost 4 bases, and 16 bases lay in between. The CDR3 totals 15 residues. CDR1 MNHEY and CDR2 SMNVEV come from the germline V gene (reference sequence). The CDR3 sequence: CASSWSGDGGTEAFF. CDR3 nucleotides: TGTGCCAGCAGTTGGTCAGGGGATGGTGGCACTGAAGCTTTCTTT.

The rearrangement uses TRBV4-1 and TRBJ2-7; 7 bases map to TRBD1. V dropped 3 bases and J dropped 5; count of bases not matched to a gene: 4. CDR3 size: 13 residues. CDR1 is MGHRA and CDR2 is YSYEKL in the germline V gene. This chain's CDR3 is CASSHGTVNEQYF. The CDR3, as DNA: TGCGCCAGCAGCCATGGGACAGTCAACGAGCAGTACTTC.

The chain couples TRBV28 to TRBJ1-5; 9 nucleotides agree with TRBD1. The CDR3 sequence is 16 residues long. The V and J ends lost 5 bases and 0 bases, in that order; junction bases with no gene match: 5. The V gene's germline CDR1 is MDHEN and CDR2 SYDVKM. CDR3: CASSPWTGDSNQPQHF. CDR3 sequence (DNA): TGTGCCAGCAGTCCATGGACAGGGGATAGCAATCAGCCCCAGCATTTT.

V usage is TRBV4-1 and J usage is TRBJ1-2, with 7 bases matching TRBD1. CDR3 length: 15 amino acids. CDR1 MGHRA and CDR2 YSYEKL come from the germline V gene. V was clipped by 2 bases and J by 4 bases; unmatched bases: 7. The CDR3 loop reads CASSQLTGEGYGYTF. The CDR3 DNA reads TGCGCCAGCAGCCAATTAACAGGGGAGGGCTATGGCTACACCTTC.

This clonotype was observed once. In DNA, the CDR3 is TGTGCCACCAGTGAGCCTAGCGGCGCCGGGGAGCTGTTTTTT. Translated: CATSEPSGAGELFF. The rearrangement uses TRBV24-1 and TRBJ2-2; 7 nucleotides match TRBD2. The trim removed 4 bases at V and 6 bases at J, leaving 4 bases unmatched. In germline, CDR1 is KGHDR, CDR2 SFDVKD. This CDR3 spans 14 amino acids.

The J gene is TRBJ2-2, the V gene TRBV29-1, with TRBD2 identical over 7 bases. Per germline, CDR1 SQVTM and CDR2 ANQGSEA. CDR3 length: 14 amino acids. J gave up 6 bases and V 5 bases, and 9 bases lay outside the gene matches. CDR3 residues: CSVLGGAGSGELFF. The CDR3 bases are TGCAGCGTTTTAGGAGGAGCGGGATCCGGGGAGCTGTTTTTT.

The V call is TRBV7-9, the J call TRBJ1-2, with TRBD1 matching 10 bases. With 3 bases clipped from V and 8 bases from J, the junction kept 6 bases outside the gene matches. The CDR3 is 14 amino acids. The V gene's germline CDR1 is SEHNR and CDR2 FQNEAQ (reference sequence). CDR3 loop: CASSFSGTGDGYTF. The CDR3 DNA follows: TGTGCCAGCAGCTTCTCCGGGACAGGGGACGGCTACACCTTC.

The J gene is TRBJ2-1, the V gene TRBV3-1, with 8 bases lining up with TRBD2. Germline CDR1 reads LGHDT; CDR2 reads YNNKEL (reference sequence). J lost 6 bases, V lost 0 bases, and 4 bases had no gene match. CDR3 size: 15 residues. Here the CDR3 reads CASSQDGGTSNEQFF. The CDR3 DNA follows: TGTGCCAGCAGCCAAGATGGGGGGACTAGCAATGAGCAGTTCTTC.

The chain has TRBV10-3 and TRBJ2-7; D remains unclear. Germline V gene data show CDR1 as ENHRY and CDR2 as SYGVKD. The CDR3 length is 11 residues. The V and J ends lost 8 bases and 6 bases respectively, with 11 bases between them. The CDR3 bases are TGTGCCATCTCTTGGATGGGCGAGCAGTACTTC. This sequence encodes CAISWMGEQYF.

The chain employs TRBV4-1 and TRBJ1-5, with D possibly being TRBD1 (5 bases). The CDR3 has 17 residues. Germline V gene lookup returns CDR1 MGHRA and CDR2 YSYEKL. V shed 2 bases and J shed 2 bases, with 16 bases lying between them. This CDR3 is CASSQPGGGGGNQPQHF. CDR3 DNA sequence: TGCGCCAGCAGCCAACCCGGGGGTGGGGGAGGCAATCAGCCCCAGCATTTT.

The chain is built from TRBV5-5 and TRBJ1-1; D is unclear. This CDR3 region has 12 residues. Germline CDR1 and CDR2: SGHKS and YYEKEE (reference sequence). V shed 5 bases and J shed 5 bases, with 10 bases lying between them. CDR3 sequence reads: CASRQTGTEAFF. CDR3 nucleotides: TGTGCCAGCAGACAGACCGGGACTGAAGCTTTCTTT.

The chain links TRBV5-1 to TRBJ2-1, with D perhaps matching TRBD2 (7 bases). CDR3 size: 14 residues. Germline CDR1 is SGHRS and CDR2 is YFSETQ. The V end lost 4 bases, the J end lost 7 bases, and 15 bases lay between the germline ends. This CDR3 reads CASSPRGGGNEQFF. CDR3 DNA sequence: TGCGCCAGCAGCCCCCGAGGGGGGGGGAATGAGCAGTTCTTC.

V usage is TRBV5-1 and J usage is TRBJ2-7, with D possibly being TRBD2 (5 bases). The V end lost 3 bases, the J end lost 5 bases, and 18 bases lay between the germline ends. This CDR3 comprises 15 residues. Germline CDR1 and CDR2: SGHRS and YFSETQ. The CDR3 bases are TGCGCCAGCAGCTGGACTGACGAGGACTTCCACGAGCAGTACTTC. This translates into CASSWTDEDFHEQYF.

The table lists this clonotype with a count of one. The V call is TRBV7-9, the J call TRBJ2-5; 9 nucleotides line up with TRBD1. V lost 4 bases to trimming and J lost 5 bases; unmatched junction nucleotides: 8. Germline CDR1 and CDR2: SEHNR and FQNEAQ (reference sequence). CDR3 size: 15 residues. The CDR3 DNA reads TGTGCCAGCAGCTCGTGGACAGGGGCGCCCGAGACCCAGTACTTC. Translation: CASSSWTGAPETQYF.

The chain combines TRBV27 with TRBJ1-5; D not certain. Germline lookup yields CDR1 MNHEY and CDR2 SMNVEV (reference sequence). Trimming shortened V by 0 bases and J by 7 bases, and 7 bases separated the two germline ends. This CDR3 contains 13 residues. This CDR3 reads CASSLSLRQPQHF. The CDR3 bases are TGTGCCAGCAGTTTATCGCTAAGGCAGCCCCAGCATTTT.

The chain carries TRBV19 and TRBJ2-1, with 10 bases fitting TRBD2. J lost 4 bases, V lost 5 bases, and 8 bases had no gene match. CDR3 length equals 16 residues. Germline CDR1 and CDR2: LNHDA and SQIVND (reference sequence). CDR3 bases: TGTGCCAGTAGTTTGACCCTAGCGGGAGTGTACAATGAGCAGTTCTTC. Amino acid sequence: CASSLTLAGVYNEQFF.